This T cell receptor beta chain derives from a study of T cell responses to AZD1222 COVID-19 vaccine. Study results and limitations: Donors, mostly white British, included more females; clonal diversity was possibly underestimated. Epitopes outside B.1.351 and B.1.1.7 mutated regions reportedly drew nearly half of spike TCRs. Repertoire sampling occurred only after the peak T cell response.

Produced via immunoSEQ multiplex PCR; TCRdb's table is partial and in-frame only. The repertoire holds under 45,000 clones, with 70% to 90% as singletons. With regard to this clone: Its antigen is still unknown.

The origin of this receptor is an adult in good health. The material sequenced was peripheral blood, taken on day 0 of AZD1222 vaccination.

CDR3 DNA sequence: TGTGCCAGCAGCTTAAAACCGGGACAGGGATCGTACGAGCAGTACTTC. Its translation is CASSLKPGQGSYEQYF. The chain links TRBV6-2 or TRBV6-3 to TRBJ2-7; the match to TRBD1 covers 9 bases. The CDR3 consists of 16 residues. Germline loops: CDR1 MNHEY, CDR2 SVGEGT. V gave up 6 bases and J gave up 4 bases; unmatched junction bases: 13.